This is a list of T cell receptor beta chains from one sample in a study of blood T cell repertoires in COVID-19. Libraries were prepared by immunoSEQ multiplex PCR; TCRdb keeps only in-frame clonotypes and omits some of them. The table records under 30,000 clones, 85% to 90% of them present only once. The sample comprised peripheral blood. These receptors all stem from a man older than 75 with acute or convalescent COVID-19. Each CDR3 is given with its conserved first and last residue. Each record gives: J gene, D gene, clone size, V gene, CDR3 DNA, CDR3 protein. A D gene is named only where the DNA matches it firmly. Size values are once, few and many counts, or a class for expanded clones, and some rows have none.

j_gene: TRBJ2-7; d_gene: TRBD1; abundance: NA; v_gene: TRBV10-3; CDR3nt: TGTGCCATAGCCGGGACAGGGGCTGCGGAGCAGTACTTC; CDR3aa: CAIAGTGAAEQYF
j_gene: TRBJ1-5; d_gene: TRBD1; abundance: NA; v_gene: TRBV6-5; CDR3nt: TGTGCCAGCAGTCGGTTGAGAGGGGGCCATCAGCCCCAGCATTTT; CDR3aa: CASSRLRGGHQPQHF
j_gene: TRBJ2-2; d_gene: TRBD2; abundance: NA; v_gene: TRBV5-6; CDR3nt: TGTGCCAGCAGGGGACTAGCGCGGACCGGGGAGCTGTTTTTT; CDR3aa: CASRGLARTGELFF
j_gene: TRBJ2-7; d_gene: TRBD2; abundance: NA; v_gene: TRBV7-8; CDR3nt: TGTGCCAGCAGCCGAGGGGAGAGCGGGGGCTTCTCCTACGAGCAGTACTTC; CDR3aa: CASSRGESGGFSYEQYF
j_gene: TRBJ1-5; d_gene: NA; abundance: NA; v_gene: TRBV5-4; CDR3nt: TGTGCCAGCAGCTTCCGCCGTGAGGGGACAACCGTAGGCAATCAGCCCCAGCATTTT; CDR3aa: CASSFRREGTTVGNQPQHF
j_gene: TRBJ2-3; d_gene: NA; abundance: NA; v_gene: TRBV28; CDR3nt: TGTGCCAGCAGTTTTAACACAGGGTGGCATACGCAGTATTTT; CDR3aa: CASSFNTGWHTQYF
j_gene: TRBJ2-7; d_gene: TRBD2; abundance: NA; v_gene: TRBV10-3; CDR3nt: TGTGCCATCAGTGCCCTACTAGCGGGGGTCGACGAGCAGTACTTC; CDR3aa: CAISALLAGVDEQYF
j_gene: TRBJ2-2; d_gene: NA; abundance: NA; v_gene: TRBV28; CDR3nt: TGTGCCAGCAGACACGGGGTCACCGGGGAGCTGTTTTTT; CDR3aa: CASRHGVTGELFF
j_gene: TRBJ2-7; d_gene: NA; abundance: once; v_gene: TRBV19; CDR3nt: TGTGCCAGTGCCACCGGGGGTTCCTACGAGCAGTACTTC; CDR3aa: CASATGGSYEQYF
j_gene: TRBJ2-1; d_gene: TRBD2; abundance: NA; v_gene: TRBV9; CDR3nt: TGTGCCAGCAGCCCCCGCCCCGGGACTAGCGGCCTAAATGAGCAGTTCTTC; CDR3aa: CASSPRPGTSGLNEQFF
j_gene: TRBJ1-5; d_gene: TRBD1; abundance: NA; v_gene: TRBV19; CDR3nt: TGTGCCAGTCACCGGGACAGGGGCAATCAGCCCCAGCATTTT; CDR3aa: CASHRDRGNQPQHF
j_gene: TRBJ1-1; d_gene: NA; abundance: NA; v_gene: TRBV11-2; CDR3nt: TGTGCCAGCAGAGAACCTCAGATGAACACTGAAGCTTTCTTT; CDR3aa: CASREPQMNTEAFF
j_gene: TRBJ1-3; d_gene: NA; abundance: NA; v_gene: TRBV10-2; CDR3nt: TGCGCCAGCAGTTACGGGGGCTCTGGAAACACCATATATTTT; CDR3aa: CASSYGGSGNTIYF
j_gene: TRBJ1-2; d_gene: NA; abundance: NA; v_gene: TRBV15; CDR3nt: TGTGCCACCAGCAGAGATAGGCTCGGTGTTCTTAGCGGCTACACCTTC; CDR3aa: CATSRDRLGVLSGYTF
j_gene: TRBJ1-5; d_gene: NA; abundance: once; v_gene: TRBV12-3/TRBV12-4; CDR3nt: TGTGCCAGCAGTTCTGTGTATCAGCCCCAGCATTTT; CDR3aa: CASSSVYQPQHF
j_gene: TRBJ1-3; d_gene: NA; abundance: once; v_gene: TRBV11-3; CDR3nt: TGTGCCAGCAGCTTCTCTTCTGGAAACACCATATATTTT; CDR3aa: CASSFSSGNTIYF
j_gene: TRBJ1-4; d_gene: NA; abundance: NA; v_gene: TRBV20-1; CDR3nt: TGCAGTGCTAGTTTGGGGGGTATTGATGAAAAACTGTTTTTT; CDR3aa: CSASLGGIDEKLFF
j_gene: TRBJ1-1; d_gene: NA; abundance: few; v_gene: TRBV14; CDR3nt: TGTGCCAGCAGCCAATTAGGGAGGTCGGGAATCCAAACTGAAGCTTTCTTT; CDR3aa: CASSQLGRSGIQTEAFF
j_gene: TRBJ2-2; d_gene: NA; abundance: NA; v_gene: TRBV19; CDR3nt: TGTGCCAGTAGTTCCGCGGCTTACACCGGGGAGCTGTTTTTT; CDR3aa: CASSSAAYTGELFF
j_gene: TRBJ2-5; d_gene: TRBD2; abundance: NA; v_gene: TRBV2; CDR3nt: TGTGCCAGCAGTGCCCGGACTAGCGGGGGTGAGACCCAGTACTTC; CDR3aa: CASSARTSGGETQYF
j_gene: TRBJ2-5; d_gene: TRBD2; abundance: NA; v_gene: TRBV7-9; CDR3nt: TGTGCCAGCAGCTCGGCATCCTTGGGGGGGGGAGAGACCCAGTACTTC; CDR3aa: CASSSASLGGGETQYF
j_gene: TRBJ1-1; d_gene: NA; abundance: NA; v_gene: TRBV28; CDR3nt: TGTGCCAGCAGTTCCACAGAGAACACTGAAGCTTTCTTT; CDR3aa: CASSSTENTEAFF
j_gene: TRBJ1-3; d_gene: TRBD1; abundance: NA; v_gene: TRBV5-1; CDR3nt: TGCGCCAGCAGCTTGGGACCGACAGGGGGCTCAGGAAACACCATATATTTT; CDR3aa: CASSLGPTGGSGNTIYF
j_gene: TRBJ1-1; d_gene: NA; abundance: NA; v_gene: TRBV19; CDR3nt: TGTGCCAGTAGTGGCTCGGGAGTTCGTCCGAACACTGAAGCTTTCTTT; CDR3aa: CASSGSGVRPNTEAFF
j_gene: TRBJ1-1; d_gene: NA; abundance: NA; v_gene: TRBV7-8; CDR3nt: TGTGCCAGTCTTTCCGGGGGAAGGGGCCCTGAAGCTTTCTTT; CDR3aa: CASLSGGRGPEAFF
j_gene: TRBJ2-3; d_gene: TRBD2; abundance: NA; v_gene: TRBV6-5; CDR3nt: TGTGCCAGCAGCCCCCGACTAGCCGGTTCAGCGCAGTATTTT; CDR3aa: CASSPRLAGSAQYF
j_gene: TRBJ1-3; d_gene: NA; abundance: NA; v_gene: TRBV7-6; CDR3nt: TGTGCCAGCAGCCCTGCGGCCTTCTCTGGAAACACCATATATTTT; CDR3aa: CASSPAAFSGNTIYF
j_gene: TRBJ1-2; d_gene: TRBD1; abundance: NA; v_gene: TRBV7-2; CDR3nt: TGTGCCAGCAGCTTCCCCGGACAGGGGGCAACTGCTGGCTACACCTTC; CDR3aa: CASSFPGQGATAGYTF
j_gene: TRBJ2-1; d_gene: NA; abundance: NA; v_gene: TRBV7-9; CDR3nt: TGTGCCAGCAGCGCAGACAGGTTCTACAATGAGCAGTTCTTC; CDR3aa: CASSADRFYNEQFF
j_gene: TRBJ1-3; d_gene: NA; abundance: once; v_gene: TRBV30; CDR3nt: TGTGCCTGGAGTCCCGGGACACAACCTTTTGGAAACACCATATATTTT; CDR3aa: CAWSPGTQPFGNTIYF